The clone carrying this TCR beta chain has at least ten counts. Its antigen is still unknown. TCRdb re-analysed the 5' RACE reads in MiXCR, keeping a single row per CDR3 protein. Here the sample spans about 420,000 distinct CDR3 sequences, under 25% being singletons. Trimming cost V 8 bases and J 5 bases, with 19 bases left between them. CDR1 SQVTM and CDR2 ANQGSEA come from the germline V gene. The CDR3 spans 14 residues. This specimen comes from a study of T-cell memory formation after mild COVID-19. Findings and caveats of the study: Certain responding clones were present in pre-infection memory, suggesting participation of cross-reactive memory. Second-wave clones peaking on day 37 lacked confirmed SARS-CoV-2 specificity. CD4+ bias marked clones expanding day 15 to 37, unlike balanced contracting clones.

The chain uses TRBV29-1 and TRBJ2-1; possibly TRBD1 for D (6 bases). The sample was PBMCs or a T cell subset sorted from them (not recorded which). This TCR was sampled from an adult woman who had mild COVID-19 (a few samples of this study predate the infection). Cell type and time point are not known. CDR3 in DNA: TGCAGCACCTACCCTGGACAGAGAAACAATGAGCAGTTCTTC. Translating gives CSTYPGQRNNEQFF.